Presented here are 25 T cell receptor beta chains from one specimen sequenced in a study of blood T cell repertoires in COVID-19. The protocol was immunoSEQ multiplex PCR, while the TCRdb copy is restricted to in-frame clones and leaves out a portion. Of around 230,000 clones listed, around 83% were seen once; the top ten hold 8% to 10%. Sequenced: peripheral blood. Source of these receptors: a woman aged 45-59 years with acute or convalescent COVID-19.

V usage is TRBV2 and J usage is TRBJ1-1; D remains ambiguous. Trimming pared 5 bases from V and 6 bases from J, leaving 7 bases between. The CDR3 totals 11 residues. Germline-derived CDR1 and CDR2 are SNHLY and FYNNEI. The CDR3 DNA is TGTGCCAGCAGTTTTCATTCTGAAGCTTTCTTT. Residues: CASSFHSEAFF.

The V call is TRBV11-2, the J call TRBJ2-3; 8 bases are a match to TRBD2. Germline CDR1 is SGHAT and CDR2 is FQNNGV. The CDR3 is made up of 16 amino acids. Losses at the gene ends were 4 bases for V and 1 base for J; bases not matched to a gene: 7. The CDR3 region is CASSWGAGVGTDTQYF. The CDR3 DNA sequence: TGTGCCAGCAGCTGGGGAGCGGGAGTCGGCACAGATACGCAGTATTTT.

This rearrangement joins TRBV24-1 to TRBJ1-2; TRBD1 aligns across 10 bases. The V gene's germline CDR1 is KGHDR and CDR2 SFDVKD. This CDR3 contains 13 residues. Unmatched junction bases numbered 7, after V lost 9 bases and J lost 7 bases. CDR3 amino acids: CATATGGTGGYTF. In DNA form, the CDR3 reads TGTGCCACCGCGACAGGGGGCACGGGTGGCTACACCTTC.

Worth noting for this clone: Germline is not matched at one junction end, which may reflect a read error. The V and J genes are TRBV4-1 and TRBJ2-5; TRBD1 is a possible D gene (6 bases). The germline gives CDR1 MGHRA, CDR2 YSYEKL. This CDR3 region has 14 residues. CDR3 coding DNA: TGCGCCAGCAGCCAACAACAGGGTTTGGAGATCCAGTACTTC. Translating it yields CASSQQQGLEIQYF.

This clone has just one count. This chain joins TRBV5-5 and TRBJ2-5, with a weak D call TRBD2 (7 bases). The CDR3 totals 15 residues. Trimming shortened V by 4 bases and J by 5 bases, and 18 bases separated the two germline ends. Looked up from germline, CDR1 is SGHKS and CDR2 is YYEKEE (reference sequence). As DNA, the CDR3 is TGTGCCAGCAGCCCCGGGGAGGGGGACTCCGAGACCCAGTACTTC. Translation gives CASSPGEGDSETQYF.

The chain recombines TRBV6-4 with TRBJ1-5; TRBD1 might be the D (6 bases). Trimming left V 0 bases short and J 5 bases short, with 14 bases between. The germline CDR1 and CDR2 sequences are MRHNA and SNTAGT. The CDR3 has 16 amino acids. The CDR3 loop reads CASSDSVGQNHQPQHF. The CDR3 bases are TGTGCCAGCAGTGACTCCGTAGGACAGAATCATCAGCCCCAGCATTTT.

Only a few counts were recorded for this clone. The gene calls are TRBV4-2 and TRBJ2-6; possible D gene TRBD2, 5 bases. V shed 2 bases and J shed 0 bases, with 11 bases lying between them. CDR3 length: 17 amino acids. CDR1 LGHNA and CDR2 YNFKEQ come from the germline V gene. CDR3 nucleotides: TGTGCCAGCAGCCAATCCGGTGGGAGCTCTGGGGCCAACGTCCTGACTTTC. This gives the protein CASSQSGGSSGANVLTF.

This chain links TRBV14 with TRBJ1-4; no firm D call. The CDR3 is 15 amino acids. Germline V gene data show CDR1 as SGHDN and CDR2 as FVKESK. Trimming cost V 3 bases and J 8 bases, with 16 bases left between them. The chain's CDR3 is CASSHPGSSTEKLFF. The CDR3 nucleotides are TGTGCCAGCAGCCACCCGGGCTCTAGCACCGAAAAACTGTTTTTT.

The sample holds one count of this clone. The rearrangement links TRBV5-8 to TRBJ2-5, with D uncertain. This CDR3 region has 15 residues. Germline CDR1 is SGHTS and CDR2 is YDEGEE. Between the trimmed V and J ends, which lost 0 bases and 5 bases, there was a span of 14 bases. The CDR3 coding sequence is TGTGCCAGCAGCTTGGACGTGTTAGTGTCGGAGACCCAGTACTTC. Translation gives CASSLDVLVSETQYF.

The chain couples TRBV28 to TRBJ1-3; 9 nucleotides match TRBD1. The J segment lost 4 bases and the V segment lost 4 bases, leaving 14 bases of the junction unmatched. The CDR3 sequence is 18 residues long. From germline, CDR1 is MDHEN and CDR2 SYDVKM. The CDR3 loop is CASSSSPGTGTIGNTIYF. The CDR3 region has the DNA TGTGCCAGCAGTTCAAGTCCCGGGACAGGGACAATAGGAAACACCATATATTTT.

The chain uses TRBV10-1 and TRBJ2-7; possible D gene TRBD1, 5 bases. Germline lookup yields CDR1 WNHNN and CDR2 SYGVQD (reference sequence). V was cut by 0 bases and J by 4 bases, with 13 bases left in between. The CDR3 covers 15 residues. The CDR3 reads CASSESGAPLYEQYF. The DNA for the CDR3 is TGCGCCAGCAGTGAGTCTGGGGCGCCCCTTTACGAGCAGTACTTC.

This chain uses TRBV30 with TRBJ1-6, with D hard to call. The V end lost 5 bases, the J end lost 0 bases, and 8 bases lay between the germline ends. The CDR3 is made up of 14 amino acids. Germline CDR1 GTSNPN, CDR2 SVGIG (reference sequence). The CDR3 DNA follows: TGTGCCTGGGGCAGGAACTCCTATAATTCACCCCTCCACTTT. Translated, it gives CAWGRNSYNSPLHF. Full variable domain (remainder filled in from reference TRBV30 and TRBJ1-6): SQTIHQWPATLVQPVGSPLSLECTVEGTSNPNLYWYRQAAGRGLQLLFYSVGIGQISSEVPQNLSASRPQDRQFILSSKKLLLSDSGFYLCAWGRNSYNSPLHFGNGTRLTVT.

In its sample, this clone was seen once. This CDR3 is CASSKEGGDRVTNYGYTF. In DNA, the CDR3 is TGTGCCAGCAGCAAAGAGGGGGGGGACAGGGTAACTAACTATGGCTACACCTTC. J is TRBJ1-2 and V is TRBV21-1; TRBD1, the D gene given by the table, was not confirmed from the DNA. TRBV21-1 is a recognized pseudogene. The CDR3 is 18 residues long.

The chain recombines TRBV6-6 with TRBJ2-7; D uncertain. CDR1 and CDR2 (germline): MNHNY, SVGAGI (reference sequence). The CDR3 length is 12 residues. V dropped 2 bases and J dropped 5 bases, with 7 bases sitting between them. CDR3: CASSYKNNEQYF. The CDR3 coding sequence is TGTGCCAGCAGTTACAAGAACAACGAGCAGTACTTC.

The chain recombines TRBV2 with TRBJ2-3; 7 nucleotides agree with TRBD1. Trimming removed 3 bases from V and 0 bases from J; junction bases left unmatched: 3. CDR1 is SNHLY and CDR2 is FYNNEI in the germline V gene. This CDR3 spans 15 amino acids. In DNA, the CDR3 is TGTGCCAGCAGTGAGCAGACAGGGAGCACAGATACGCAGTATTTT. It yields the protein CASSEQTGSTDTQYF. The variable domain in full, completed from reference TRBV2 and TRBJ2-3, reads EPEVTQTPSHQVTQMGQEVILRCVPISNHLYFYWYRQILGQKVEFLVSFYNNEISEKSEIFDDQFSVERPDGSNFTLKIRSTKLEDSAMYFCASSEQTGSTDTQYFGPGTRLTVL.

The CDR3 bases are TGTGCCAGCAGCTTAGATCGACAGGGGGCGAAGACCCAGTACTTC. Amino acids: CASSLDRQGAKTQYF. This chain links TRBV7-2 with TRBJ2-5; TRBD1 agrees at 10 bases. The length of the CDR3 is 15 residues. The germline CDR1 and CDR2 sequences are SGHTA and FQGNSA. Trimming cost V 1 base and J 6 bases; bases outside gene matches: 5.

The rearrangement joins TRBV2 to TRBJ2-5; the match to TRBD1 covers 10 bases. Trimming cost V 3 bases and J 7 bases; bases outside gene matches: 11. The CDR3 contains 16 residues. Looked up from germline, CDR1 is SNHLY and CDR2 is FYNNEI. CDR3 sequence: CASSDRGTGAIGTQYF. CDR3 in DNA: TGTGCCAGCAGTGATAGAGGGACAGGGGCTATAGGGACCCAGTACTTC. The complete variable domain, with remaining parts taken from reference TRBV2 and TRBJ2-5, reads EPEVTQTPSHQVTQMGQEVILRCVPISNHLYFYWYRQILGQKVEFLVSFYNNEISEKSEIFDDQFSVERPDGSNFTLKIRSTKLEDSAMYFCASSDRGTGAIGTQYFGPGTRLLVL.

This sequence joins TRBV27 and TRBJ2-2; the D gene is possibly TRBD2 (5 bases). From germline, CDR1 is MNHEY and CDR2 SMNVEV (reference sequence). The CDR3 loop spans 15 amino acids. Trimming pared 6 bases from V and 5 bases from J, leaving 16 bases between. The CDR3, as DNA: TGTGCCAGCAGCCTCTCCGGGCGGACTACCGGGGAGCTGTTTTTT. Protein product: CASSLSGRTTGELFF.

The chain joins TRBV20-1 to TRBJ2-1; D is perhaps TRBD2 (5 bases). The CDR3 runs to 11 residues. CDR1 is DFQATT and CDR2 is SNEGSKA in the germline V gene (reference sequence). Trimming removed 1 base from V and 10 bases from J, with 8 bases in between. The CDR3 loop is CSARGSGEQFF. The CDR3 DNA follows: TGCAGTGCTAGAGGTTCGGGGGAGCAGTTCTTC.

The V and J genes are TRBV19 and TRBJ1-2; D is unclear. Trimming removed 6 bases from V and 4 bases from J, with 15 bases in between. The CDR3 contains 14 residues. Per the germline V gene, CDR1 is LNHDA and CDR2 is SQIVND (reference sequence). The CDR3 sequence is CASRAVPTSYGYTF. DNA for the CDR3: TGTGCCAGTAGGGCCGTTCCAACGTCCTATGGCTACACCTTC. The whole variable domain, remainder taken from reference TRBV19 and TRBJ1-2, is DGGITQSPKYLFRKEGQNVTLSCEQNLNHDAMYWYRQDPGQGLRLIYYSQIVNDFQKGDIAEGYSVSREKKESFPLTVTSAQKNPTAFYLCASRAVPTSYGYTFGSGTRLTVV.

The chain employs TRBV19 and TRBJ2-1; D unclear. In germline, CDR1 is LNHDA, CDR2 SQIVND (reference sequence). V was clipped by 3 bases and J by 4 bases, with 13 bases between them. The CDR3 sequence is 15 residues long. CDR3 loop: CASSMGEFPYNEQFF. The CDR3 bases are TGTGCCAGTAGTATGGGCGAGTTCCCGTACAATGAGCAGTTCTTC.

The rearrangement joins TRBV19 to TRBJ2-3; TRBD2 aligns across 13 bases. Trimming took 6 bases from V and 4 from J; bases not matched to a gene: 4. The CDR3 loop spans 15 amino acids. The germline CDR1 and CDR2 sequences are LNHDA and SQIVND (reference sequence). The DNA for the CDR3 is TGTGCCAGTAGGTCGACTAGCGGGAGGTCAGATACGCAGTATTTT. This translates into CASRSTSGRSDTQYF. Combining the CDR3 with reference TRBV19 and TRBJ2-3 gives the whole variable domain DGGITQSPKYLFRKEGQNVTLSCEQNLNHDAMYWYRQDPGQGLRLIYYSQIVNDFQKGDIAEGYSVSREKKESFPLTVTSAQKNPTAFYLCASRSTSGRSDTQYFGPGTRLTVL.

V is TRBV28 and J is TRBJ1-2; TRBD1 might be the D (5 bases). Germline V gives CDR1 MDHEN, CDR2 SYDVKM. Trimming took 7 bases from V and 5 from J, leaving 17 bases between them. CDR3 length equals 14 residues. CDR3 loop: CASTSGAGVYGYTF. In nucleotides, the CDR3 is TGTGCCAGCACCAGCGGGGCAGGAGTTTATGGCTACACCTTC.

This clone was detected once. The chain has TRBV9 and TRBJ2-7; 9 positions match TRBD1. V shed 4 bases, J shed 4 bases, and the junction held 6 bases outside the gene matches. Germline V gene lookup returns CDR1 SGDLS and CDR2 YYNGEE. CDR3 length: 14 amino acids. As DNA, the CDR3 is TGTGCCAGCAGCCGAAGTGACAGGGGGTACGAGCAGTACTTC. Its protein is CASSRSDRGYEQYF.

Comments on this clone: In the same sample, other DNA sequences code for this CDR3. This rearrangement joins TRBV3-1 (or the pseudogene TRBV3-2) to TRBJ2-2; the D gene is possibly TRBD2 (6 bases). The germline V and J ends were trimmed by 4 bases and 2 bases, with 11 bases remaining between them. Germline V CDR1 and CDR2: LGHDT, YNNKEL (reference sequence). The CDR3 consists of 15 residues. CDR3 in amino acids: CASSPRDLNTGELFF. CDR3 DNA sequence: TGTGCCAGCAGCCCCAGGGACTTAAACACCGGGGAGCTGTTTTTT.